These T cell receptor beta chains were read from a single sample in a study of blood T cell repertoires in COVID-19. Sequencing used immunoSEQ multiplex PCR; TCRdb keeps in-frame clones, though not all of them. Here the sample spans 84,000 or so clones, 83% being singletons. The sample consisted of peripheral blood. Source of these receptors: a man at least 80 years old with active or convalescent COVID-19. Each CDR3 is given with its conserved first and last residue. The D gene is left open where the match is weak. Some rows mark clone size as missing; the rest say once, few, many or name a class of expanded clone.

TRBV28,TRBJ2-7,NA,NA,CASAEGGLYEQYF,TGTGCCAGCGCCGAGGGGGGGCTCTACGAGCAGTACTTC
TRBV6-5,TRBJ1-1,NA,NA,CASRAGNTEAFF,TGTGCCAGCAGAGCGGGGAACACTGAAGCTTTCTTT
TRBV6-5,TRBJ1-5,NA,TRBD1,CASRQGMGNQPQHF,TGTGCCAGCAGACAGGGGATGGGCAATCAGCCCCAGCATTTT
TRBV5-4,TRBJ1-1,few,TRBD1,CASSFDQTGGTEAFF,TGTGCCAGCAGCTTCGACCAGACAGGGGGCACTGAAGCTTTCTTT
TRBV7-2,TRBJ2-7,NA,NA,CASSEGSPYEQYF,TGTGCCAGCAGCGAGGGATCTCCCTACGAGCAGTACTTC
TRBV28,TRBJ1-5,NA,TRBD1,CASKAGTGGAFLNQPQHF,TGTGCCAGCAAAGCCGGGACAGGGGGCGCATTCCTCAATCAGCCCCAGCATTTT
TRBV3-1/TRBV3-2,TRBJ2-2,NA,TRBD1,CASSQRGGNTGELFF,TGTGCCAGCAGCCAACGAGGGGGCAACACCGGGGAGCTGTTTTTT
TRBV11-3,TRBJ2-7,NA,TRBD1,CASSLHSTGNFYEQYF,TGTGCCAGCAGCCTGCACTCGACAGGGAATTTTTACGAGCAGTACTTC
TRBV7-3,TRBJ1-2,NA,TRBD1,CASSSTGGLGYGYTF,TGTGCCAGCAGCTCCACAGGGGGGCTCGGCTATGGCTACACCTTC
TRBV5-1,TRBJ1-1,NA,NA,CASRSGPVQNTEAFF,TGCGCCAGCAGGTCAGGGCCGGTCCAGAACACTGAAGCTTTCTTT
TRBV6-5,TRBJ1-2,NA,NA,CASSYSGSSNYGYTF,TGTGCCAGCAGTTACTCTGGCAGTAGCAACTATGGCTACACCTTC
TRBV5-1,TRBJ2-4,NA,TRBD1,CASSHPTGVLSFDKNIQYF,TGCGCCAGCAGCCACCCAACAGGGGTTCTAAGTTTTGACAAAAACATTCAGTACTTC
TRBV19,TRBJ2-4,NA,TRBD1,CASSILLGQGAGAKNIQYF,TGTGCCAGTAGTATTTTGTTGGGGCAGGGGGCAGGTGCCAAAAACATTCAGTACTTC
TRBV18,TRBJ1-5,NA,TRBD1,CASSNTGGSGQPQHF,TGTGCCAGCTCAAATACAGGGGGATCAGGGCAGCCCCAGCATTTT
TRBV19,TRBJ2-2,NA,NA,CASNAGANTGELFF,TGTGCCAGTAACGCGGGCGCGAACACCGGGGAGCTGTTTTTT
TRBV20-1,TRBJ2-7,few,NA,CSASGAGYEQYF,TGCAGTGCTAGTGGCGCGGGGTACGAGCAGTACTTC
TRBV5-6,TRBJ1-1,once,NA,CASSPGSRGLNTEAFF,TGTGCCAGCAGCCCAGGTTCGCGGGGTTTGAACACTGAAGCTTTCTTT
TRBV29-1,TRBJ2-5,NA,NA,CSVALAGIDETQYF,TGCAGCGTTGCACTGGCCGGGATTGACGAGACCCAGTACTTC
TRBV28,TRBJ1-6,NA,NA,CASVQGNNSPLHF,TGTGCCAGCGTACAGGGTAATAATTCACCCCTCCACTTT
TRBV10-3,TRBJ2-1,NA,NA,CAISRPSENNEQFF,TGTGCCATCAGTAGACCTAGCGAAAACAATGAGCAGTTCTTC
TRBV7-3,TRBJ2-1,NA,TRBD2,CASSATSYSSYNEQFF,TGTGCCAGCAGCGCGACTAGCTATAGCTCCTACAATGAGCAGTTCTTC
TRBV4-1,TRBJ2-3,NA,NA,CASSQVDLAFSTDTQYF,TGCGCCAGCAGCCAAGTTGATCTAGCGTTTAGCACAGATACGCAGTATTTT
TRBV30,TRBJ1-4,NA,NA,CAWSVGSGDNEKLFF,TGTGCCTGGAGTGTAGGTAGCGGAGACAATGAAAAACTGTTTTTT
TRBV6-5,TRBJ1-1,NA,NA,CASRNAAGVNTEAFF,TGTGCCAGCAGGAATGCAGCGGGAGTGAACACTGAAGCTTTCTTT
TRBV19,TRBJ1-5,NA,NA,CASSITGWQPQHF,TGTGCCAGTAGTATCACGGGTTGGCAGCCCCAGCATTTT
TRBV4-1,TRBJ2-3,NA,TRBD1,CASSLTGVSTDTQYF,TGCGCCAGCAGCTTGACAGGGGTGTCGACAGATACGCAGTATTTT
TRBV4-3,TRBJ2-7,NA,TRBD2,CASSQESGLATEQYF,TGCGCCAGCAGCCAAGAAAGTGGACTAGCAACCGAGCAGTACTTC
TRBV3-1/TRBV3-2,TRBJ1-2,NA,NA,CASSHADSGYGYTF,TGTGCCAGCAGCCACGCCGACTCGGGCTATGGCTACACCTTC
TRBV11-1,TRBJ2-3,NA,NA,CASSYAGGTDTQYF,TGTGCCAGCAGCTACGCAGGGGGCACAGATACGCAGTATTTT
TRBV12-5,TRBJ1-1,NA,TRBD1,CASGPPPGQGTEAFF,TGTGCTAGTGGCCCTCCGCCGGGACAGGGAACTGAAGCTTTCTTT
TRBV7-2,TRBJ2-3,NA,TRBD2,CASSRSGTSGRSTDTQYF,TGTGCCAGCAGCCGTTCCGGGACTAGCGGGAGGAGCACAGATACGCAGTATTTT
TRBV7-2,TRBJ2-7,NA,TRBD1,CASSFQTGTGWYEQYF,TGTGCCAGCAGCTTTCAGACCGGGACAGGGTGGTACGAGCAGTACTTC